These T cell receptor beta chains were read from a single sample in a study of shared clonotypes between healthy human individuals. Only in-frame clones appear in the TCRdb table, and some are missing; sequencing was by immunoSEQ multiplex PCR. This table has more than 2 million clones, nearly 97% appearing once. The sample was naive CD4+ T cells sorted from blood. All receptors derive from a man in his late teens or twenties in good health. The CDR3 runs from the conserved cysteine through the conserved F or W. The order of the fields is D gene, J gene, clone size, V gene, CDR3 length, CDR3 protein. A D gene is named only where the DNA matches it firmly. Some rows mark clone size as missing; the rest say once, few, many or name a class of expanded clone.

d_call: TRBD1; j_call: TRBJ1-2; clone_size: NA; v_call: TRBV6-5; cdr3_length: 13; cdr3_aa: CASSSGQGRGYTF
d_call: TRBD1; j_call: TRBJ2-1; clone_size: NA; v_call: TRBV29-1; cdr3_length: 16; cdr3_aa: CSVEGAGGTSYNEQFF
d_call: TRBD2; j_call: TRBJ2-7; clone_size: NA; v_call: TRBV5-4; cdr3_length: 15; cdr3_aa: CASSQGLAGDYEQYF
d_call: TRBD2; j_call: TRBJ2-2; clone_size: NA; v_call: TRBV7-9; cdr3_length: 18; cdr3_aa: CASSSGLAGGLNTGELFF
d_call: NA; j_call: TRBJ2-1; clone_size: NA; v_call: TRBV4-1; cdr3_length: 16; cdr3_aa: CASSQVSQIIGNEQFF
d_call: NA; j_call: TRBJ1-4; clone_size: NA; v_call: TRBV27; cdr3_length: 12; cdr3_aa: CASSLQGGKLFF
d_call: TRBD1; j_call: TRBJ2-7; clone_size: NA; v_call: TRBV10-3; cdr3_length: 12; cdr3_aa: CAISVGQGEQYF
d_call: NA; j_call: TRBJ1-1; clone_size: NA; v_call: TRBV5-4; cdr3_length: 14; cdr3_aa: CANHRAGGNTEAFF
d_call: TRBD1; j_call: TRBJ2-7; clone_size: NA; v_call: TRBV13; cdr3_length: 14; cdr3_aa: CASSFWTGVDEQYF
d_call: NA; j_call: TRBJ1-6; clone_size: NA; v_call: TRBV6-1; cdr3_length: 14; cdr3_aa: CASSGTRLDSPLHF
d_call: TRBD1; j_call: TRBJ2-7; clone_size: NA; v_call: TRBV5-1; cdr3_length: 13; cdr3_aa: CASRGQGRYEQYF
d_call: NA; j_call: TRBJ2-7; clone_size: once; v_call: TRBV18; cdr3_length: 16; cdr3_aa: CASSPPSGYGSYEQYF
d_call: TRBD2; j_call: TRBJ2-3; clone_size: NA; v_call: TRBV5-6; cdr3_length: 17; cdr3_aa: CASSFQELAGGPDTQYF
d_call: NA; j_call: TRBJ1-4; clone_size: NA; v_call: TRBV4-1; cdr3_length: 18; cdr3_aa: CASSQDIPGRRTNEKLFF
d_call: NA; j_call: TRBJ1-2; clone_size: NA; v_call: TRBV7-9; cdr3_length: 13; cdr3_aa: CASSLDINYGYTF
d_call: NA; j_call: TRBJ2-3; clone_size: NA; v_call: TRBV5-1; cdr3_length: 16; cdr3_aa: CASSLGGTSSTDTQYF
d_call: NA; j_call: TRBJ1-2; clone_size: NA; v_call: TRBV19; cdr3_length: 13; cdr3_aa: CASSGDTRRGYTF
d_call: NA; j_call: TRBJ1-6; clone_size: NA; v_call: TRBV21-1; cdr3_length: 15; cdr3_aa: CASSKFSPYNSPLHF
d_call: NA; j_call: TRBJ2-3; clone_size: NA; v_call: TRBV9; cdr3_length: 15; cdr3_aa: CASSVEGAHGDTQYF
d_call: NA; j_call: TRBJ1-1; clone_size: once; v_call: TRBV18; cdr3_length: 11; cdr3_aa: CATDSGTEAFF
d_call: NA; j_call: TRBJ1-5; clone_size: NA; v_call: TRBV5-1; cdr3_length: 14; cdr3_aa: CASSSLGGNQPQHF
d_call: NA; j_call: TRBJ1-5; clone_size: once; v_call: TRBV6-1; cdr3_length: 15; cdr3_aa: CASTAGSVINQPQHF
d_call: NA; j_call: TRBJ1-5; clone_size: NA; v_call: TRBV11-3; cdr3_length: 15; cdr3_aa: CASSHSRNSNQPQHF